The 15 T cell receptor beta chains below were found in one sample sequenced in a study of vaccination and CD4 T cells after COVID-19. Cultured CD4+ T cell DNA was sequenced using the Oncomine TCR Beta short-read assay. MiXCR, applied by TCRdb to the PCR reads, yields one record per CDR3 protein. The data hold some 21,000 distinct CDR3 sequences, with more than 45% observed a single time. These receptors' antigens are unknown. Stated treatment: roughly 10-day PBMC culture with coronavirus spike peptide pools or control peptides (ViraFEST assay). This specimen was CD4+ T cells from blood, cultured in vitro, taken before SARS-CoV-2 vaccination. The receptor set was obtained from a human donor who had recovered from COVID-19.

The chain has TRBV28 and TRBJ2-1; a possible D gene is TRBD2 (6 bases). V was trimmed by 7 bases and J by 10 bases, leaving 17 bases between them. Germline assignment: CDR1 MDHEN and CDR2 SYDVKM. This CDR3 contains 13 residues. The CDR3 protein is CASTLGGSGEQFF. As DNA, the CDR3 is TGTGCCAGCACCCTAGGAGGGTCGGGCGAGCAGTTCTTC.

The chain has TRBV27 and TRBJ1-2; the match to TRBD1 covers 8 bases. V lost 5 bases and J lost 8; bases outside the gene matches: 10. CDR1 is MNHEY and CDR2 is SMNVEV in the germline V gene (reference sequence). This CDR3 is built from 14 residues. The CDR3 nucleotides are TGTGCCAGCAGTCCCCTCGGACAGGGTCGGGGCTACACCTTC. Amino acid sequence: CASSPLGQGRGYTF.

The table lists this clonotype with a count of one. The chain joins TRBV18 to TRBJ1-2, with 7 bases that match TRBD1. CDR3 length equals 14 residues. V lost 2 bases to trimming and J lost 5 bases; unmatched junction nucleotides: 5. Germline CDR1 reads KGHSH; CDR2 reads LQKENI. Here the CDR3 DNA reads TGTGCCAGCTCACCAAGGGACAGCGATTATGGCTACACCTTC. This sequence encodes CASSPRDSDYGYTF.

The V and J genes are TRBV19 and TRBJ2-1, with 8 nucleotides matching TRBD2. The CDR3 extends over 16 amino acids. Unmatched junction bases numbered 12, after V lost 5 bases and J lost 6 bases. The germline V gene encodes CDR1 LNHDA and CDR2 SQIVND (reference sequence). The CDR3 nucleotides read TGTGCCAGTAGTTCTTTGGGACTAGGATACATCAATGAGCAGTTCTTC. Translating gives CASSSLGLGYINEQFF. Full variable domain (outside the CDR3, taken from reference TRBV19 and TRBJ2-1): DGGITQSPKYLFRKEGQNVTLSCEQNLNHDAMYWYRQDPGQGLRLIYYSQIVNDFQKGDIAEGYSVSREKKESFPLTVTSAQKNPTAFYLCASSSLGLGYINEQFFGPGTRLTVL.

The sample holds a few counts of this clonotype. This chain joins TRBV20-1 and TRBJ2-3; D is perhaps TRBD1 (7 bases). The CDR3 is 13 amino acids. Germline V gives CDR1 DFQATT, CDR2 SNEGSKA (reference sequence). The V end lost 2 bases, the J end lost 6 bases, and 12 bases lay between the germline ends. CDR3 DNA sequence: TGCAGTGCTAGATGGGCGGGACAGGATACGCAGTATTTT. It is translated as CSARWAGQDTQYF.

This chain links TRBV28 with TRBJ1-2; 8 positions agree with TRBD1. Germline-derived CDR1 and CDR2 are MDHEN and SYDVKM. With 0 bases clipped from V and 6 bases from J, the junction kept 3 bases outside the gene matches. The CDR3 length is 14 residues. CDR3 protein: CASSLWQGADGYTF. The CDR3 region has the DNA TGTGCCAGCAGTTTATGGCAGGGGGCCGATGGCTACACCTTC.

This clonotype was seen only a few times. V usage is TRBV20-1 and J usage is TRBJ2-7; D uncertain. Trimming took off 2 bases at V and 0 bases at J, with 11 bases between the two ends. Germline V gene data show CDR1 as DFQATT and CDR2 as SNEGSKA (reference sequence). There are 14 residues in the CDR3. The CDR3 region is CSARSQVSSYEQYF. CDR3 bases: TGCAGTGCTAGATCTCAGGTGAGCTCCTACGAGCAGTACTTC.

The chain links TRBV20-1 to TRBJ1-1; 7 bases are shared with TRBD1. V was pared by 1 base and J by 8 bases, with 10 bases of the junction left unmatched. The CDR3 has 14 residues. Per the germline V gene, CDR1 is DFQATT and CDR2 is SNEGSKA (reference sequence). The CDR3 loop reads CSARGSGDSAEAFF. CDR3 bases: TGCAGTGCTAGAGGTTCGGGGGACAGCGCCGAAGCTTTCTTT.

The J gene is TRBJ2-6, the V gene TRBV7-2; 7 bases match TRBD1. The V and J ends lost 5 bases and 2 bases, in that order; junction bases with no gene match: 9. Germline CDR1 and CDR2: SGHTA and FQGNSA. The CDR3 spans 17 residues. Here the CDR3 reads CASSVRGSGAGANVLTF. The CDR3 DNA reads as TGTGCCAGCAGCGTCAGGGGGTCCGGGGCTGGGGCCAACGTCCTGACTTTC.

The rearrangement joins TRBV11-3 to TRBJ1-1; D not resolved. Germline-derived CDR1 and CDR2 are SGHNT and YENEEA. This CDR3 has 15 amino acids. Deletions cut 5 bases from V and 0 bases from J, with 13 bases between. The CDR3 region has the DNA TGTGCCAGCAGCAAAAGGGTCGGATTGAACACTGAAGCTTTCTTT. It specifies CASSKRVGLNTEAFF. The whole variable domain, remainder taken from reference TRBV11-3 and TRBJ1-1, is EAGVVQSPRYKIIEKKQPVAFWCNPISGHNTLYWYLQNLGQGPELLIRYENEEAVDDSQLPKDRFSAERLKGVDSTLKIQPAELGDSAVYLCASSKRVGLNTEAFFGQGTRLTVV.

J is TRBJ2-5 and V is TRBV6-5; D gene uncertain. CDR3 length: 14 amino acids. In germline, CDR1 is MNHEY, CDR2 SVGAGI. Deletions cut 1 base from V and 0 bases from J, with 6 bases between. The CDR3 reads CASSYYGDQETQYF. The CDR3 region has the DNA TGTGCCAGCAGTTACTATGGGGACCAAGAGACCCAGTACTTC.

This clonotype showed up just a few times. The chain combines TRBV10-3 with TRBJ2-2, with D possibly being TRBD1 (6 bases). This CDR3 region has 12 residues. V lost 5 bases, J lost 6 bases, and 7 bases lay in between. Germline CDR1 is ENHRY and CDR2 is SYGVKD. The chain's CDR3 is CAISQGPGELFF. The CDR3 DNA reads as TGTGCCATCAGTCAGGGGCCCGGGGAGCTGTTTTTT.

The CDR3 loop reads CASSLEGTLNYGYTF. The CDR3 DNA reads as TGCGCCAGCAGCTTGGAGGGGACACTAAACTATGGCTACACCTTC. The rearrangement links TRBV5-1 to TRBJ1-2; the D gene is possibly TRBD1 (6 bases). The CDR3 is 15 residues long. The ends were cut back, 0 bases at V and 2 bases at J, with 11 bases in the middle. Germline CDR1 is SGHRS and CDR2 is YFSETQ.

A note on this clonotype: One end of the junction is discordant with germline, which a read error may explain. This sequence joins TRBV20-1 and TRBJ2-5, with D hard to call. CDR1 and CDR2 from the germline V gene are DFQATT and SNEGSKA (reference sequence). The CDR3 contains 15 residues. The CDR3, as DNA: TGCTGTGCTAGAGAAAGGCTTACTAATCAAGAGACCCAGTACTTC. This gives the protein CCARERLTNQETQYF.

The chain uses TRBV11-1 and TRBJ1-5, with D perhaps TRBD1 (6 bases). Germline values: CDR1 SGHAT, CDR2 FQDESV (reference sequence). V was trimmed by 4 bases and J by 6 bases, leaving 10 bases between them. The CDR3 is made up of 13 amino acids. CDR3 loop: CASSSLQGQPQHF. CDR3 DNA sequence: TGTGCCAGCAGCTCCCTACAGGGTCAGCCCCAGCATTTT.